This T cell receptor (beta chain) stems from a study of cytomegalovirus exposure and HLA in healthy donors. The CDR3 extends over 15 amino acids. Between the trimmed V and J ends, which lost 4 bases and 2 bases, there was a span of 12 bases. Germline CDR1 is MGHRA and CDR2 is YSYEKL. Study-level points and caveats: High sensitivity and specificity were reportedly achieved when the classifier diagnosed cytomegalovirus status. Rare sequences made up most TCRs, while some public TCRs were found in many donors. Subsequent analysis revealed that first-cohort TCR clusters tended to co-occur in the 120 or so validation repertoires. Researchers catalogued 150 or so TCR beta chains as cytomegalovirus-associated.

As concerns this clone: The antigen is unknown.

Some clones are missing from TCRdb's copy, which holds only in-frame ones; the method was immunoSEQ multiplex PCR. The sample lists about 120,000 clones, around 85% occurring once. The sequenced material came from PBMCs. This TCR was sampled from a woman aged 25 to 45 in good health and CMV-seronegative. The chain links TRBV4-1 to TRBJ1-3, with D unresolved. CDR3 bases: TGCGCCAGCAGCCCCGCGGTGTACACTGGAAACACCATATATTTT. Protein sequence: CASSPAVYTGNTIYF.